This is a list of T cell receptor beta chains from one sample in a study of low-dose radiotherapy and immunotherapy resistance in tumors. TCRdb independently ran MiXCR on the reads; one entry per CDR3 protein. The sample holds 45,000 to 75,000 distinct CDR3 sequences, around 25% seen once. The sequences come from PBMCs, collected before treatment. The receptors were gathered from a male donor with prostate cancer. Both conserved end residues are part of each CDR3. Each record gives: D gene, J gene, clone size, V gene, CDR3 protein, CDR3 DNA. D genes are given only for firm matches. Some rows have no size entry. The others give once, few or many, or a class for an expanded clone.

d_gene: NA; j_gene: TRBJ1-1; abundance: few; v_gene: TRBV10-1; CDR3aa: CASSESGVGTEAFF; CDR3nt: TGCGCCAGCAGTGAGTCAGGGGTAGGGACTGAAGCTTTCTTT
d_gene: NA; j_gene: TRBJ2-2; abundance: many; v_gene: TRBV30; CDR3aa: CAWTRRGLDTGELFF; CDR3nt: TGTGCCTGGACCCGGAGGGGTCTCGACACCGGGGAGCTGTTTTTT
d_gene: TRBD1; j_gene: TRBJ1-1; abundance: NA; v_gene: TRBV12-3/TRBV12-4; CDR3aa: CASSMDRYTEAFF; CDR3nt: TGTGCCAGCAGTATGGACAGGTACACTGAAGCTTTCTTT
d_gene: NA; j_gene: TRBJ2-7; abundance: few; v_gene: TRBV28; CDR3aa: CASSLSEYEQYF; CDR3nt: TGTGCCAGCAGTTTGTCGGAGTACGAGCAGTACTTC
d_gene: NA; j_gene: TRBJ2-7; abundance: many; v_gene: TRBV3-1; CDR3aa: CASSQAQSEQYF; CDR3nt: TGTGCCAGCAGCCAAGCCCAGAGCGAGCAGTACTTC
d_gene: NA; j_gene: TRBJ1-5; abundance: many; v_gene: TRBV28; CDR3aa: CASMSRPLQPQHF; CDR3nt: TGTGCCAGCATGTCCAGGCCCCTACAGCCCCAGCATTTT
d_gene: NA; j_gene: TRBJ1-2; abundance: many; v_gene: TRBV12-3/TRBV12-4; CDR3aa: CASGQQGGYGYTF; CDR3nt: TGTGCCAGTGGACAGCAGGGAGGATATGGCTACACCTTC
d_gene: NA; j_gene: TRBJ1-2; abundance: NA; v_gene: TRBV5-4; CDR3aa: CASSLAAGYGYTF; CDR3nt: TGTGCCAGCAGCTTGGCGGCAGGCTATGGCTACACCTTC
d_gene: TRBD2; j_gene: TRBJ2-1; abundance: NA; v_gene: TRBV28; CDR3aa: CASSSRGRTPEQFF; CDR3nt: TGTGCCAGCAGTTCCCGCGGGAGGACACCCGAGCAGTTCTTC
d_gene: NA; j_gene: TRBJ1-1; abundance: many; v_gene: TRBV6-2/TRBV6-3; CDR3aa: CASTGLTNTEAFF; CDR3nt: TGTGCCAGCACAGGACTGACGAACACTGAAGCTTTCTTT
d_gene: NA; j_gene: TRBJ2-1; abundance: few; v_gene: TRBV7-6; CDR3aa: CASSFATYNEQFF; CDR3nt: TGTGCCAGCAGCTTCGCCACCTACAATGAGCAGTTCTTC
d_gene: TRBD1; j_gene: TRBJ1-1; abundance: many; v_gene: TRBV7-9; CDR3aa: CASSSSGQGNTEAFF; CDR3nt: TGTGCCAGCAGCTCTAGCGGACAGGGTAACACTGAAGCTTTCTTT
d_gene: NA; j_gene: TRBJ2-1; abundance: NA; v_gene: TRBV19; CDR3aa: CASSIDHNEQFF; CDR3nt: TGTGCCAGTAGTATTGACCACAATGAGCAGTTCTTC
d_gene: TRBD2; j_gene: TRBJ2-1; abundance: NA; v_gene: TRBV30; CDR3aa: CAWNRLAGGHEQFF; CDR3nt: TGTGCCTGGAATCGACTAGCGGGGGGGCATGAGCAGTTCTTC
d_gene: NA; j_gene: TRBJ2-3; abundance: many; v_gene: TRBV7-9; CDR3aa: CASSLQASTDTQYF; CDR3nt: TGTGCCAGCAGCTTACAGGCTTCCACAGATACGCAGTATTTT
d_gene: TRBD1; j_gene: TRBJ1-1; abundance: many; v_gene: TRBV13; CDR3aa: CASSLGDRGSNTEAFF; CDR3nt: TGTGCCAGCAGCTTAGGGGACAGGGGCTCAAACACTGAAGCTTTCTTT
d_gene: TRBD2; j_gene: TRBJ2-5; abundance: many; v_gene: TRBV29-1; CDR3aa: CSVEASGTQETQYF; CDR3nt: TGCAGCGTTGAGGCTAGCGGGACACAAGAGACCCAGTACTTC
d_gene: NA; j_gene: TRBJ1-6; abundance: many; v_gene: TRBV20-1; CDR3aa: CSAEEGVKGYNSPLHF; CDR3nt: TGCAGTGCCGAGGAAGGGGTTAAGGGTTATAATTCACCCCTCCACTTT
d_gene: NA; j_gene: TRBJ2-2; abundance: many; v_gene: TRBV5-1; CDR3aa: CASSLRDDTGELFF; CDR3nt: TGCGCCAGCAGCTTAAGGGACGACACCGGGGAGCTGTTTTTT
d_gene: TRBD1; j_gene: TRBJ1-1; abundance: many; v_gene: TRBV7-6; CDR3aa: CASSLGTGPAEAFF; CDR3nt: TGTGCCAGCAGCTTAGGGACAGGGCCTGCTGAAGCTTTCTTT
d_gene: NA; j_gene: TRBJ2-3; abundance: NA; v_gene: TRBV2; CDR3aa: CASSETSGPGDTQYF; CDR3nt: TGTGCCAGCAGTGAAACGAGCGGCCCGGGGGATACGCAGTATTTT
d_gene: NA; j_gene: TRBJ1-1; abundance: NA; v_gene: TRBV5-1; CDR3aa: CASTPMGIDNTEAFF; CDR3nt: TGCGCCAGCACCCCCATGGGGATCGACAACACTGAAGCTTTCTTT
d_gene: NA; j_gene: TRBJ1-2; abundance: NA; v_gene: TRBV5-1; CDR3aa: CASSLGPPTLFNYGYTF; CDR3nt: TGCGCCAGCAGTCTTGGGCCTCCTACTCTCTTTAACTATGGCTACACCTTC
d_gene: TRBD1; j_gene: TRBJ2-7; abundance: NA; v_gene: TRBV6-1; CDR3aa: CASSYGTAGSYYEQYF; CDR3nt: TGTGCCAGCAGTTACGGGACAGCCGGCTCCTACTACGAGCAGTACTTC
d_gene: TRBD2; j_gene: TRBJ2-7; abundance: NA; v_gene: TRBV6-6; CDR3aa: CASSTTTSGSEQYF; CDR3nt: TGTGCCAGCAGTACCACGACTAGCGGGAGCGAGCAGTACTTC
d_gene: NA; j_gene: TRBJ2-3; abundance: many; v_gene: TRBV9; CDR3aa: CASTDRTDTQYF; CDR3nt: TGTGCCAGCACCGACAGGACAGATACGCAGTATTTT
d_gene: NA; j_gene: TRBJ2-2; abundance: many; v_gene: TRBV7-2; CDR3aa: CASSLSGGGTGELFF; CDR3nt: TGTGCCAGCAGCTTATCGGGGGGCGGCACCGGGGAGCTGTTTTTT
d_gene: NA; j_gene: TRBJ2-2; abundance: many; v_gene: TRBV28; CDR3aa: CASSRDASNTGELFF; CDR3nt: TGTGCCAGCAGCCGGGACGCCTCGAACACCGGGGAGCTGTTTTTT
d_gene: NA; j_gene: TRBJ2-3; abundance: many; v_gene: TRBV7-3; CDR3aa: CASSLTGAGTDTQYF; CDR3nt: TGTGCCAGCAGCTTAACAGGGGCTGGTACAGATACGCAGTATTTT
d_gene: NA; j_gene: TRBJ2-2; abundance: many; v_gene: TRBV7-6; CDR3aa: CASSGILRGGELFF; CDR3nt: TGTGCCAGCAGCGGGATCCTAAGGGGCGGGGAGCTGTTTTTT
d_gene: TRBD2; j_gene: TRBJ2-1; abundance: many; v_gene: TRBV20-1; CDR3aa: CSARDLLSASGINEQFF; CDR3nt: TGCAGTGCTAGAGATCTCTTGTCGGCTAGCGGAATCAATGAGCAGTTCTTC
d_gene: TRBD2; j_gene: TRBJ2-7; abundance: many; v_gene: TRBV6-2/TRBV6-3; CDR3aa: CASILAGGNYEQYF; CDR3nt: TGTGCCAGCATCCTAGCGGGGGGCAACTACGAGCAGTACTTC
d_gene: NA; j_gene: TRBJ2-3; abundance: many; v_gene: TRBV5-1; CDR3aa: CASTRGGTDTQYF; CDR3nt: TGCGCCAGCACCCGGGGAGGCACAGATACGCAGTATTTT
d_gene: NA; j_gene: TRBJ2-3; abundance: many; v_gene: TRBV5-5; CDR3aa: CASSLYTGTQYF; CDR3nt: TGTGCCAGCAGCTTGTACACCGGTACGCAGTATTTT
d_gene: NA; j_gene: TRBJ2-1; abundance: NA; v_gene: TRBV20-1; CDR3aa: CSAINPGLENEQFF; CDR3nt: TGCAGTGCTATTAACCCGGGACTTGAAAATGAGCAGTTCTTC
d_gene: NA; j_gene: TRBJ1-6; abundance: medium-sized; v_gene: TRBV28; CDR3aa: CASAFAVHNSPLHF; CDR3nt: TGTGCCAGCGCCTTCGCGGTTCATAATTCACCCCTCCACTTT
d_gene: TRBD2; j_gene: TRBJ2-1; abundance: NA; v_gene: TRBV27; CDR3aa: CATSDPGTSDVNEQFF; CDR3nt: TGTGCCACCAGCGACCCCGGGACTAGCGATGTCAATGAGCAGTTCTTC
d_gene: NA; j_gene: TRBJ1-1; abundance: many; v_gene: TRBV7-6; CDR3aa: CASSLEVGGPGTEAFF; CDR3nt: TGTGCCAGCAGCTTAGAGGTCGGGGGGCCGGGCACTGAAGCTTTCTTT
d_gene: NA; j_gene: TRBJ1-1; abundance: once; v_gene: TRBV3-1; CDR3aa: CASSHIPTQTRTEAFF; CDR3nt: TGTGCCAGCAGCCATATCCCGACTCAGACCCGTACTGAAGCTTTCTTT
d_gene: NA; j_gene: TRBJ2-6; abundance: many; v_gene: TRBV27; CDR3aa: CASRTGYGANVLTF; CDR3nt: TGTGCCAGCAGAACAGGGTACGGGGCCAACGTCCTGACTTTC
d_gene: NA; j_gene: TRBJ1-5; abundance: many; v_gene: TRBV28; CDR3aa: CASSSVWQGLKIQPQHF; CDR3nt: TGTGCCAGCAGTTCGGTGTGGCAAGGGCTTAAGATTCAGCCCCAGCATTTT
d_gene: NA; j_gene: TRBJ2-7; abundance: many; v_gene: TRBV5-1; CDR3aa: CASSLGQGRNEQYF; CDR3nt: TGCGCCAGCAGCTTGGGGCAGGGACGGAACGAGCAGTACTTC
d_gene: TRBD1; j_gene: TRBJ2-7; abundance: NA; v_gene: TRBV5-1; CDR3aa: CASSQQGLTYEQYF; CDR3nt: TGCGCCAGCAGCCAACAGGGGTTAACCTACGAGCAGTACTTC
d_gene: NA; j_gene: TRBJ1-1; abundance: many; v_gene: TRBV5-1; CDR3aa: CASSLGGLNTEAFF; CDR3nt: TGCGCCAGCAGCTTGGGGGGGTTGAACACTGAAGCTTTCTTT
d_gene: TRBD1; j_gene: TRBJ2-7; abundance: once; v_gene: TRBV4-3; CDR3aa: CASSQHRGSYEQYF; CDR3nt: TGCGCCAGCAGCCAGCACAGGGGCTCCTACGAGCAGTACTTC
d_gene: TRBD2; j_gene: TRBJ2-5; abundance: many; v_gene: TRBV20-1; CDR3aa: CSAGLAGRRKQETQYF; CDR3nt: TGCAGTGCGGGACTAGCGGGGAGGAGAAAACAAGAGACCCAGTACTTC
d_gene: NA; j_gene: TRBJ2-6; abundance: many; v_gene: TRBV2; CDR3aa: CASSLVGANVLTF; CDR3nt: TGTGCCAGCAGCCTCGTAGGGGCCAACGTCCTGACTTTC
d_gene: NA; j_gene: TRBJ2-2; abundance: many; v_gene: TRBV20-1; CDR3aa: CSARDIAINTGELFF; CDR3nt: TGCAGTGCTAGAGATATAGCCATAAACACCGGGGAGCTGTTTTTT
d_gene: NA; j_gene: TRBJ1-1; abundance: many; v_gene: TRBV5-5; CDR3aa: CASSLGEGVGFTEAFF; CDR3nt: TGTGCCAGCAGCTTGGGGGAAGGAGTGGGGTTCACTGAAGCTTTCTTT
d_gene: NA; j_gene: TRBJ2-3; abundance: many; v_gene: TRBV9; CDR3aa: CASSVETGATDTQYF; CDR3nt: TGTGCCAGCAGCGTAGAGACAGGAGCCACAGATACGCAGTATTTT
d_gene: TRBD2; j_gene: TRBJ2-1; abundance: NA; v_gene: TRBV5-4; CDR3aa: CASSRTRGEQFF; CDR3nt: TGTGCCAGCAGCCGAACGCGGGGGGAGCAGTTCTTC
d_gene: NA; j_gene: TRBJ2-7; abundance: many; v_gene: TRBV28; CDR3aa: CASSLRDRIISYEQYF; CDR3nt: TGTGCCAGCAGTTTACGCGACAGGATAATTTCCTACGAGCAGTACTTC
d_gene: NA; j_gene: TRBJ2-7; abundance: many; v_gene: TRBV12-3/TRBV12-4; CDR3aa: CASSFGPSAYEQYF; CDR3nt: TGTGCCAGCAGTTTCGGACCCTCGGCCTACGAGCAGTACTTC
d_gene: NA; j_gene: TRBJ1-3; abundance: many; v_gene: TRBV28; CDR3aa: CASSGLPSGNTIYF; CDR3nt: TGTGCCAGCAGCGGACTGCCCTCTGGAAACACCATATATTTT
d_gene: TRBD2; j_gene: TRBJ2-1; abundance: many; v_gene: TRBV6-2/TRBV6-3; CDR3aa: CASRTSGRDEQFF; CDR3nt: TGTGCCAGCCGGACTAGCGGGAGGGATGAGCAGTTCTTC